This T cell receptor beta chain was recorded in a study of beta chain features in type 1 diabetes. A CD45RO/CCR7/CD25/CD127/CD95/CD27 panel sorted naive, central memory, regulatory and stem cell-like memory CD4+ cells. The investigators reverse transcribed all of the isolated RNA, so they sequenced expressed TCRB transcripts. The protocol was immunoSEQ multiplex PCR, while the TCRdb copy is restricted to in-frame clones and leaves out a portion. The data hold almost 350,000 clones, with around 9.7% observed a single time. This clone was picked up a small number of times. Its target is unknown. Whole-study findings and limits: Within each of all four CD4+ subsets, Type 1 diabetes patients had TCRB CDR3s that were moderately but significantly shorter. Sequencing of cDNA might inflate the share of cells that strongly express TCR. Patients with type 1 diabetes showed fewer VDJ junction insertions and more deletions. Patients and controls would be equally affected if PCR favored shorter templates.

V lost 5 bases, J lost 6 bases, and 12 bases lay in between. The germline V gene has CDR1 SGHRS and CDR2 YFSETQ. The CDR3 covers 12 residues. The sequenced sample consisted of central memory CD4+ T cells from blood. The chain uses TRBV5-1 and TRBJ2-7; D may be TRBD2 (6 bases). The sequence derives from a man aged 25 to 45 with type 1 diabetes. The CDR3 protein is CASSFGGAEQYF. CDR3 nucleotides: TGCGCCAGCAGTTTCGGGGGAGCCGAGCAGTACTTC. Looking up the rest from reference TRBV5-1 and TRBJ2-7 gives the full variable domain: KAGVTQTPRYLIKTRGQQVTLSCSPISGHRSVSWYQQTPGQGLQFLFEYFSETQRNKGNFPGRFSGRQFSNSRSEMNVSTLELGDSALYLCASSFGGAEQYFGPGTRLTVT.